The 21 T cell receptor beta chains presented below share a single source sample, sequenced in a study of CD8 T cells in ankylosing spondylitis. Via MiXCR, TCRdb re-called the 5' RACE reads, giving one row per CDR3 protein. The table has a few hundred thousand distinct CDR3 sequences, roughly 22% seen once. The source material was blood, either unsorted or a sorted T cell fraction (not recorded which). These receptors came from a male donor with ankylosing spondylitis or in good health (not recorded which).

This clonotype was seen ten or more times. J is TRBJ1-5 and V is TRBV10-3, with D uncertain. CDR1 is ENHRY, CDR2 SYGVKD, per germline. Trimming removed 2 bases at V and 6 bases at J, with 5 bases between. The CDR3 loop spans 12 amino acids. DNA of the CDR3: TGTGCCATCAGTGAGGGGGTTCAGCCCCAGCATTTT. Amino acids: CAISEGVQPQHF.

This clonotype has ten or more counts. This chain connects TRBV12-3 or TRBV12-4 to TRBJ2-3, with D perhaps matching TRBD2 (6 bases). Deletions cut 6 bases from V and 5 bases from J, with 15 bases between. This CDR3 spans 14 amino acids. CDR3 protein: CASSLGGSRDTQYF. DNA of the CDR3: TGTGCCAGCAGCCTAGGAGGGTCGAGAGATACGCAGTATTTT.

In this sample, this clonotype turned up a few times. The V gene is TRBV18, the J gene TRBJ2-5, with D possibly being TRBD1 (6 bases). Germline V CDR1 and CDR2: KGHSH, LQKENI. With 3 bases removed from V and 0 bases from J, the gap between germline ends came to 14 bases. The CDR3 extends over 16 amino acids. The CDR3: CASSPIRAGDQETQYF. The DNA of the CDR3 is TGTGCCAGCTCACCGATCAGGGCAGGGGACCAAGAGACCCAGTACTTC.

This chain uses TRBV10-3 with TRBJ2-1; tentative D call: TRBD2 (5 bases). The V gene lost 11 bases and the J gene lost 1 base, with 12 bases spanning the gap. Germline V gene sequence: CDR1 ENHRY, CDR2 SYGVKD. CDR3 length: 13 amino acids. CDR3 sequence: CAASEGSYNEQFF. The CDR3 nucleotides are TGTGCCGCCTCAGAGGGTTCCTACAATGAGCAGTTCTTC.

A few counts support this clonotype. The chain joins TRBV12-3 or TRBV12-4 to TRBJ1-2; D ambiguous. This CDR3 has 13 residues. V gave up 4 bases and J gave up 2 bases, with 8 bases separating them. Written as DNA, the CDR3 is TGTGCCAGCAGTTGGGGAAACAACTATGGCTACACCTTC. It specifies CASSWGNNYGYTF.

This clonotype appeared a few times. The chain links TRBV29-1 to TRBJ2-2, with 15 bases matching TRBD2. This CDR3 comprises 18 residues. CDR1 is SQVTM, CDR2 ANQGSEA, per germline. The V segment lost 4 bases and the J segment 3 bases; nucleotides outside the gene matches: 9. In DNA form, the CDR3 reads TGCAGCGTTGTCGGACTAGCGGGGGGGCCTCCCTACACCGGGGAGCTGTTTTTT. It encodes CSVVGLAGGPPYTGELFF.

The chain combines TRBV7-3 with TRBJ2-7; D unresolved. Germline loops: CDR1 SGHTA, CDR2 FQGTGA. The germline V and J ends were trimmed by 4 bases and 3 bases, with 19 bases remaining between them. The CDR3 is 16 residues long. CDR3 nucleotides: TGTGCCAGCAGCTCCTTCGGCAGGACCTCTGTCTACGAGCAGTACTTC. Translating gives CASSSFGRTSVYEQYF.

In this sample, this clonotype turned up a few times. The chain uses TRBV6-2 or TRBV6-3 and TRBJ2-1; 10 positions match TRBD2. The germline V gene encodes CDR1 MNHEY and CDR2 SVGEGT. The CDR3 runs 20 residues. Trimming took 4 bases from V and 0 from J; bases not matched to a gene: 15. The CDR3 DNA reads as TGTGCCAGCAGTTCGGAGCGGGGGGGCCTAGACTATGGCTCCTACAATGAGCAGTTCTTC. Protein: CASSSERGGLDYGSYNEQFF.

This chain connects TRBV5-1 to TRBJ2-7; TRBD2 agrees at 8 bases. This CDR3 is built from 16 residues. Germline V gives CDR1 SGHRS, CDR2 YFSETQ. The junction had 11 bases not matched to a gene; V was cut back by 4 bases and J by 2 bases. CDR3 sequence: CASSPELAGGPYEQYF. The CDR3 DNA reads as TGCGCCAGCAGCCCCGAGCTGGCGGGGGGTCCCTACGAGCAGTACTTC. Together with reference TRBV5-1 and TRBJ2-7, the CDR3 gives the full variable domain: KAGVTQTPRYLIKTRGQQVTLSCSPISGHRSVSWYQQTPGQGLQFLFEYFSETQRNKGNFPGRFSGRQFSNSRSEMNVSTLELGDSALYLCASSPELAGGPYEQYFGPGTRLTVT.

This clonotype was counted many times. J is TRBJ2-5 and V is TRBV6-2 or TRBV6-3; 12 bases are a match to TRBD1. The V gene's germline CDR1 is MNHEY and CDR2 SVGEGT. V shed 5 bases and J 5 bases; nucleotides not matched to a gene: 6. The CDR3 runs to 15 residues. The CDR3 nucleotides read TGTGCCAGCAGTGACCGGGACAGGGGGCTTGAGACCCAGTACTTC. Its translation is CASSDRDRGLETQYF.

The sample holds a few counts of this clonotype. This chain uses TRBV20-1 with TRBJ2-7; no firm D call. The CDR3 totals 13 residues. In germline, CDR1 is DFQATT, CDR2 SNEGSKA (reference sequence). The CDR3, as DNA: TGCAGGGTTATTAGCAGAGACTCCTACGAGCAGTACTTC. Amino acid sequence: CRVISRDSYEQYF.

The gene calls are TRBV20-1 and TRBJ1-3; D uncertain. V dropped 6 bases and J dropped 1 base, with 10 bases sitting between them. CDR1 is DFQATT and CDR2 is SNEGSKA in the germline V gene (reference sequence). This CDR3 contains 13 residues. The CDR3 reads CSAPTDSGNTIYF. The DNA of the CDR3 is TGCAGTGCGCCCACAGATTCTGGAAACACCATATATTTT.

This clonotype was detected a few times. This chain uses TRBV12-3 or TRBV12-4 with TRBJ2-3; the match to TRBD1 covers 9 bases. The CDR3 length is 14 residues. Trimming cost V 8 bases and J 1 base; bases outside gene matches: 4. CDR3 sequence (DNA): TGTGCCAGCGGACAGGGGCCGGGCACAGATACGCAGTATTTT. It specifies CASGQGPGTDTQYF.

This clonotype was seen a handful of times. The chain has TRBV6-4 and TRBJ1-1; D ambiguous. The germline CDR1 and CDR2 sequences are MRHNA and SNTAGT. Deletions cut 0 bases from V and 1 base from J, with 3 bases between. The CDR3 has 13 amino acids. The CDR3 reads CASSDSANTEAFF. In DNA, the CDR3 is TGTGCCAGCAGTGACTCAGCGAACACTGAAGCTTTCTTT.

This clonotype was seen more than once but under ten times. The chain carries TRBV2 and TRBJ1-6, with no clear D. Between the trimmed V and J ends, which lost 3 bases and 5 bases, there was a span of 11 bases. This CDR3 is 15 amino acids long. The V gene's germline CDR1 is SNHLY and CDR2 FYNNEI. The CDR3 DNA is TGTGCCAGCAGTGAGATGGATTCCAATAATTCACCCCTCCACTTT. Its protein product is CASSEMDSNNSPLHF. The full variable domain, with the rest looked up from reference TRBV2 and TRBJ1-6, is EPEVTQTPSHQVTQMGQEVILRCVPISNHLYFYWYRQILGQKVEFLVSFYNNEISEKSEIFDDQFSVERPDGSNFTLKIRSTKLEDSAMYFCASSEMDSNNSPLHFGNGTRLTVT.

This clonotype was recorded a few times. This rearrangement joins TRBV4-1 to TRBJ1-5; D call uncertain. The V gene's germline CDR1 is MGHRA and CDR2 YSYEKL. The germline V and J ends were trimmed by 0 bases and 1 base, with 7 bases remaining between them. The CDR3 extends over 15 amino acids. CDR3 amino acids: CASSQDRESNQPQHF. The CDR3 DNA reads TGCGCCAGCAGCCAAGATCGGGAGAGCAATCAGCCCCAGCATTTT.

A few counts support this clonotype. CDR3 nucleotides: TGTGCCAGCAGCCTAAGGACAGAGAGCACAGATACGCAGTATTTT. Its translation is CASSLRTESTDTQYF. The V and J genes are TRBV28 and TRBJ2-3; possibly TRBD1 for D (6 bases). Germline V CDR1 and CDR2: MDHEN, SYDVKM. Trimming took off 6 bases at V and 0 bases at J, with 13 bases between the two ends. The CDR3 has 15 residues.

The table lists this clonotype with a few counts. J is TRBJ2-7 and V is TRBV5-4, with D possibly called TRBD1 or TRBD2 (5 bases each). V was trimmed by 3 bases and J by 0 bases, leaving 10 bases between them. Germline values: CDR1 SGHNT, CDR2 YYREEE (reference sequence). The CDR3 sequence is 14 residues long. The DNA for the CDR3 is TGTGCCAGCAGCTCATCCGGGGCCTCCTACGAGCAGTACTTC. Its translation is CASSSSGASYEQYF.

This clonotype was seen repeatedly, ten times or more. The V gene is TRBV12-3 or TRBV12-4, the J gene TRBJ2-3, with D unclear. V was shortened by 3 bases and J by 2 bases, with 9 bases between the two germline ends. The CDR3 is 14 amino acids. The CDR3 here is CASSFGFFTDTQYF. The CDR3 bases are TGTGCCAGCAGTTTTGGGTTTTTCACAGATACGCAGTATTTT.

This clonotype has just a few counts. V is TRBV3-1 and J is TRBJ2-1; 10 bases fit TRBD2. The CDR3 sequence is 20 residues long. Germline values: CDR1 LGHDT, CDR2 YNNKEL (reference sequence). Germline trimming cut 4 bases from V and 10 bases from J; bases unmatched to any gene: 25. The CDR3 here is CASSPSLAAGGLGFENEQFF. CDR3 sequence (DNA): TGTGCCAGCAGCCCCTCACTTGCAGCGGGGGGGCTGGGTTTTGAGAACGAGCAGTTCTTC.

The CDR3 reads CASSQVEGADTQYF. In nucleotides, the CDR3 is TGCGCCAGCAGCCAAGTGGAGGGAGCAGATACGCAGTATTTT. The genes are TRBV4-1 and TRBJ2-3, with D tentatively TRBD2 (6 bases). CDR3 size: 14 residues. The V end lost 1 base, the J end lost 4 bases, and 9 bases lay between the germline ends. Germline lookup yields CDR1 MGHRA and CDR2 YSYEKL.